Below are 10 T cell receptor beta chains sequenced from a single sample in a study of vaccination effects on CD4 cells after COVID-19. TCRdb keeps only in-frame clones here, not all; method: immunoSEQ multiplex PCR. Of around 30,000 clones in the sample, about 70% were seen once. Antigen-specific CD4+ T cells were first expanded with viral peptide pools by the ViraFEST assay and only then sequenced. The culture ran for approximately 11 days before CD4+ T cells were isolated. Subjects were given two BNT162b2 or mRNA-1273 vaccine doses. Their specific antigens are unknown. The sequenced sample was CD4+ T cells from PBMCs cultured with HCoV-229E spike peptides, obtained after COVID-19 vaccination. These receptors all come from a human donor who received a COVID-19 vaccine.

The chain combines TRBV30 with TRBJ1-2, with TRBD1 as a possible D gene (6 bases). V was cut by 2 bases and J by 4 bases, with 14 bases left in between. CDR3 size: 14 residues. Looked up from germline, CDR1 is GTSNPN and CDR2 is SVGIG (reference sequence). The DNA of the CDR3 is TGTGCCTGGAGTAGTTCGACGGGGGCCTATGGCTACACCTTC. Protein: CAWSSSTGAYGYTF. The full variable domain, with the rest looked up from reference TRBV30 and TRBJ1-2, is SQTIHQWPATLVQPVGSPLSLECTVEGTSNPNLYWYRQAAGRGLQLLFYSVGIGQISSEVPQNLSASRPQDRQFILSSKKLLLSDSGFYLCAWSSSTGAYGYTFGSGTRLTVV.

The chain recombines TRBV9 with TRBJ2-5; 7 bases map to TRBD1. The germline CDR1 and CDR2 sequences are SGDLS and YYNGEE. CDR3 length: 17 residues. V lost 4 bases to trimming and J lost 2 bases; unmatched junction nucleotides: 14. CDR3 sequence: CASSPNPGGQQQETQYF. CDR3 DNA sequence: TGTGCCAGCAGCCCAAACCCTGGGGGACAGCAGCAAGAGACCCAGTACTTC.

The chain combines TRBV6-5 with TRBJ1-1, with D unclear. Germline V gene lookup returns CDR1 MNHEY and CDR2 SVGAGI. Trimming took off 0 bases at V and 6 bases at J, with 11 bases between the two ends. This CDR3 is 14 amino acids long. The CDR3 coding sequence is TGTGCCAGCAGTTACTCTAGTCTGAAATCTGAAGCTTTCTTT. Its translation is CASSYSSLKSEAFF.

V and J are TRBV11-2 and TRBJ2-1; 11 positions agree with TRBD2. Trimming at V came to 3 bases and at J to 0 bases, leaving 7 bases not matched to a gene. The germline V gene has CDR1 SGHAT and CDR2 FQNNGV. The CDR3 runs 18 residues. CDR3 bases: TGTGCCAGCAGCTTCCCTAGCGGGGGGCCGAGCTCCTACAATGAGCAGTTCTTC. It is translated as CASSFPSGGPSSYNEQFF.

The CDR3 sequence is CASSLAQGQFGNTIYF. The CDR3 region has the DNA TGTGCCAGCAGCTTAGCCCAAGGACAGTTTGGAAACACCATATATTTT. The rearrangement joins TRBV7-9 to TRBJ1-3, with D perhaps matching TRBD1 (6 bases). CDR1 is SEHNR and CDR2 is FQNEAQ in the germline V gene (reference sequence). This CDR3 contains 16 residues. Deletions cut 0 bases from V and 3 bases from J, with 12 bases between. Complete variable domain (other parts from reference TRBV7-9 and TRBJ1-3): DTGVSQNPRHKITKRGQNVTFRCDPISEHNRLYWYRQTLGQGPEFLTYFQNEAQLEKSRLLSDRFSAERPKGSFSTLEIQRTEQGDSAMYLCASSLAQGQFGNTIYFGEGSWLTVV.

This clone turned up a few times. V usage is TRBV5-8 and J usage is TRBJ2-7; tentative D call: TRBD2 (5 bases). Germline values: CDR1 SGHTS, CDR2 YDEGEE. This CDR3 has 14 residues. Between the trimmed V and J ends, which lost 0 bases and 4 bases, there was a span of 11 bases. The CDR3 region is CASSLGGRRYEQYF. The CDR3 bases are TGTGCCAGCAGCTTGGGTGGCCGGAGGTACGAGCAGTACTTC.

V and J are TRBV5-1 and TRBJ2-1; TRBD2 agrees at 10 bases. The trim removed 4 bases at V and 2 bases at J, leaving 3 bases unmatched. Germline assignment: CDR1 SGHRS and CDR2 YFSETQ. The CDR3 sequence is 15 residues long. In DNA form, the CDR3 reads TGCGCCAGCAGCCTAGCGGGAGAGGCCTACAATGAGCAGTTCTTC. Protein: CASSLAGEAYNEQFF.

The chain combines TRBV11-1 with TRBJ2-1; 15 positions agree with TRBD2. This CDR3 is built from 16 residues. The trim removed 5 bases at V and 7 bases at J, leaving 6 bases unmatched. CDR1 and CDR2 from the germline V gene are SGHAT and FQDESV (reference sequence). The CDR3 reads CASSPRTSGRENEQFF. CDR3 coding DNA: TGTGCCAGCAGCCCCCGGACTAGCGGGAGGGAGAATGAGCAGTTCTTC.

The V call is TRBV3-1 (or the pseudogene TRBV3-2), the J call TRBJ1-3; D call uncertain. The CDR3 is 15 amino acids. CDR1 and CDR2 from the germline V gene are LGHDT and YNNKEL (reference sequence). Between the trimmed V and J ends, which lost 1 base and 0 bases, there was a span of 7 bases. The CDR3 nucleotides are TGTGCCAGCAGCCAAGGTCACAGCTCTGGAAACACCATATATTTT. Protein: CASSQGHSSGNTIYF.

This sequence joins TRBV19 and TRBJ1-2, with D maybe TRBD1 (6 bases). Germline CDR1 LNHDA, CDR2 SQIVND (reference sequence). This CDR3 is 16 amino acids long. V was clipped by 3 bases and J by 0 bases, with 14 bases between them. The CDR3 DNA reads TGTGCCAGTAGTATGGGGCTACAGGGACCTAACTATGGCTACACCTTC. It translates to CASSMGLQGPNYGYTF.